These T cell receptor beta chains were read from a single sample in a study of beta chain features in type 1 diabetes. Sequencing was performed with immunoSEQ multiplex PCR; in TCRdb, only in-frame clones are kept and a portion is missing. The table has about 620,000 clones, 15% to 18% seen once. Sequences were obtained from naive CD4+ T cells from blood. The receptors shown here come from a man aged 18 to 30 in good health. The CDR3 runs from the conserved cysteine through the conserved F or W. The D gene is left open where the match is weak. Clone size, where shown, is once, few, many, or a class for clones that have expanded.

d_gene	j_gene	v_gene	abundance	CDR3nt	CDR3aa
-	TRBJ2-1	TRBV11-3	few	TGTGCCAGCAGCTTCCATTCTACAGACCGAGGGCTCTACAATGAGCAGTTCTTC	CASSFHSTDRGLYNEQFF
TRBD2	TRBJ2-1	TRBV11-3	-	TGTGCCAGCAGCGCGCGGGGAGAAAGAGGCCTAGCGGGGAACAATGAGCAGTTCTTC	CASSARGERGLAGNNEQFF
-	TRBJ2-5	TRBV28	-	TGTGCCAGCAGTAAGGGTCGGGAGACCCAGTACTTC	CASSKGRETQYF
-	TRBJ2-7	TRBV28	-	TGTGCCAGCAGTTCGACTGTATACGAGCAGTACTTC	CASSSTVYEQYF
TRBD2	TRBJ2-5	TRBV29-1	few	TGCAGCGTTGGCGGAGGGGAGGGTTTAGAGACCCAGTACTTC	CSVGGGEGLETQYF
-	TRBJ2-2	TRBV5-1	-	TGCGCCAGCAGCCGGGGGACCGCAACCGGGGAGCTGTTTTTT	CASSRGTATGELFF
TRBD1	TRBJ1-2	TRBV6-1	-	TGTGCCAGCAGTGCCAAAACAGGGACAGCTAACTATGGCTACACCTTC	CASSAKTGTANYGYTF
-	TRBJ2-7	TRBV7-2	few	TGTGCCAGCAGCAGCCGGGACGGGACCTACGAGCAGTACTTC	CASSSRDGTYEQYF
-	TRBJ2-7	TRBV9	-	TGTGCCAGCAGCGTAGCTCCCGACCCCTACTACGAGCAGTACTTC	CASSVAPDPYYEQYF
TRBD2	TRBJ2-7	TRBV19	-	TGTGCCAGTAGTAGAATCACGGGAACGAGCGGGAGAGCCGACGAGCAGTACTTC	CASSRITGTSGRADEQYF
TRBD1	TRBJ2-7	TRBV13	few	TGTGCCAGCAGCCCGACGCAGGGGGCCCCCTCCTACGAGCAGTACTTC	CASSPTQGAPSYEQYF
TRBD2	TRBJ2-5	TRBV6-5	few	TGTGCCAGCAGGACACTAGCGGGGGGGCAAGAGACCCAGTACTTC	CASRTLAGGQETQYF
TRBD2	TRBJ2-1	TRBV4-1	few	TGCGCCAGCAGCCAAGTGCCTAGCGGGAGGTTCTACAATGAGCAGTTCTTC	CASSQVPSGRFYNEQFF
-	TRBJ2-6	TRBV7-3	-	TGTGCCAGCAGCCGAGGAGTCTCTGGGGCCAACGTCCTGACTTTC	CASSRGVSGANVLTF
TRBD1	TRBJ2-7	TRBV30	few	TGTGCCTGGAGCGGTCAGGGGGCCTACGAGCAGTACTTC	CAWSGQGAYEQYF
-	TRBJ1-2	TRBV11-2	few	TGTGCCAGCAGCCAGTCGGCAGCAGCTAACTATGGCTACACCTTC	CASSQSAAANYGYTF
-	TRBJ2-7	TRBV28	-	TGTGCCAGCACACAGAGCTACGAGCAGTACTTC	CASTQSYEQYF
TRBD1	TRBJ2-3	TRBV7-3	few	TGTGCCAGCAGCTTATTCCCCGGACAGGGGACCACAGATACGCAGTATTTT	CASSLFPGQGTTDTQYF
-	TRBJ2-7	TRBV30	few	TGTGCCTGGAGTGTAATGGAGGGTCAGTACTTC	CAWSVMEGQYF
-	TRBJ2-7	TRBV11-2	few	TGTGCCAGCAGCTTAGAACCGGGGTACTACGAGCAGTACTTC	CASSLEPGYYEQYF
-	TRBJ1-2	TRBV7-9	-	TGTGCCAGCAGCTTACCAGGGGAGGTTGGCTACACCTTC	CASSLPGEVGYTF
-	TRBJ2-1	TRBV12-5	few	TGTGCTAGTGGTTTCCTGACCCAGGGTGCTGAGCAGTTCTTC	CASGFLTQGAEQFF
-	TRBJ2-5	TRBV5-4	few	TGTGCCAGCAGGGTAGCGGAGAAAGAGACCCAGTACTTC	CASRVAEKETQYF
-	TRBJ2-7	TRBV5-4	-	TGTGCCAGCAGCTTGGTTGGGGAAGGCTACGAGCAGTACTTC	CASSLVGEGYEQYF
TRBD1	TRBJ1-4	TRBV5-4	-	TGTGCCAGCAGCCGGGACAGGAGGAATGAAAAACTGTTTTTT	CASSRDRRNEKLFF
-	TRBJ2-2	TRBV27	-	TGTGCCAGTAAGTTACTTACGGGCAGGTTAAACACCGGGGAGCTGTTTTTT	CASKLLTGRLNTGELFF
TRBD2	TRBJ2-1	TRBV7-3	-	TGTGCCAGCAGCTTCGCCGGGACTAGCGGGAACGATGAGCAGTTCTTC	CASSFAGTSGNDEQFF
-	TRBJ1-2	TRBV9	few	TGTGCCAGCAGCAGGGCCACAGGGAACTATGGCTACACCTTC	CASSRATGNYGYTF
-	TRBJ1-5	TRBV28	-	TGTGCCAGCAGTTTATGGACAGCTAAATCAGCGCCCCAGCATTTT	CASSLWTAKSAPQHF